The 22 T cell receptor beta chains in this list originate from one sample, sequenced in a study of blood T cells in healthy people across ages. PCR was performed a second time for roughly 7 to 11 cycles using a sample-barcoded 5' primer and a J-beta primer mix. TCRdb reanalysed the 5' RACE reads using MiXCR and keeps one entry per CDR3 protein. The profile shows around 780,000 distinct CDR3 sequences, roughly 25% of them singletons. A further study also used this sample, focusing on T cells of mothers and their children.

Sequenced: blood. The source is a boy under 18 in good health.

This clonotype was detected only a few times. This chain uses TRBV9 with TRBJ1-2; TRBD1 agrees at 7 bases. CDR3 size: 15 residues. Trimming took 0 bases from V and 1 from J; bases not matched to a gene: 3. Germline values: CDR1 SGDLS, CDR2 YYNGEE. CDR3 coding DNA: TGTGCCAGCAGCGTAGGGGACAGCTTTAACTATGGCTACACCTTC. Its protein is CASSVGDSFNYGYTF.

This clonotype showed up just a few times. The rearrangement links TRBV5-4 to TRBJ2-1; 9 bases map to TRBD2. CDR3 length: 14 residues. CDR1 is SGHNT, CDR2 YYREEE, per germline (reference sequence). V shed 4 bases and J 9 bases; nucleotides not matched to a gene: 8. CDR3 bases: TGTGCCAGCAGCCCTCCGGGACTAGCACTTGAGCAGTTCTTC. Translating it yields CASSPPGLALEQFF.

This clonotype appeared a single time. This chain joins TRBV25-1 and TRBJ1-4; D gene uncertain. The V gene lost 3 bases and the J gene lost 13 bases, with 18 bases spanning the gap. The CDR3 contains 14 residues. CDR1 and CDR2 (germline): MGHDK, SYGVNS. The CDR3 reads CASSESQPLPRLFF. CDR3 nucleotide sequence: TGTGCCAGCAGTGAGTCACAGCCCTTACCTAGACTGTTTTTT.

This clonotype occurred a few times. V and J are TRBV15 and TRBJ1-4; 8 positions match TRBD1. Germline trimming cut 0 bases from V and 6 bases from J; bases unmatched to any gene: 6. From germline, CDR1 is LNHNV and CDR2 YYDKDF (reference sequence). The CDR3 consists of 16 residues. The CDR3: CATSRDRQGLDEKLFF. The CDR3 coding sequence is TGTGCCACCAGCAGAGATCGACAGGGGTTAGATGAAAAACTGTTTTTT.

This clonotype was seen more than once but under ten times. V usage is TRBV29-1 and J usage is TRBJ1-1; D ambiguous. V was shortened by 5 bases and J by 4 bases, with 11 bases between the two germline ends. Germline loops: CDR1 SQVTM, CDR2 ANQGSEA. This CDR3 contains 12 residues. The CDR3 sequence is CSVFPRATEAFF. Written as DNA, the CDR3 is TGCAGCGTTTTCCCCCGGGCCACTGAAGCTTTCTTT. Looking up the rest from reference TRBV29-1 and TRBJ1-1 gives the full variable domain: SAVISQKPSRDICQRGTSLTIQCQVDSQVTMMFWYRQQPGQSLTLIATANQGSEATYESGFVIDKFPISRPNLTFSTLTVSNMSPEDSSIYLCSVFPRATEAFFGQGTRLTVV.

This clonotype was observed a handful of times. The chain carries TRBV12-3 or TRBV12-4 and TRBJ2-7; 11 nucleotides line up with TRBD2. The V gene end was trimmed by 2 bases and the J gene end by 1 base; junction bases not matched to a gene: 4. The CDR3 length is 16 residues. Here the CDR3 DNA reads TGTGCCAGCAGTTTACGACTAGCGGGGTTATCCTACGAGCAGTACTTC. Translating it yields CASSLRLAGLSYEQYF.

The chain has TRBV5-6 and TRBJ1-2, with D unclear. The germline gives CDR1 SGHDT, CDR2 YYEEEE. V gave up 4 bases and J gave up 3 bases, with 16 bases separating them. The length of the CDR3 is 15 residues. CDR3 loop: CASSPDPGGDYGYTF. In DNA, the CDR3 is TGTGCCAGCAGCCCAGACCCGGGCGGTGACTATGGCTACACCTTC.

CDR3 sequence reads: CASSGGTVQTEAFF. DNA for the CDR3: TGTGCCAGCAGCGGAGGGACAGTTCAGACTGAAGCTTTCTTT. This chain connects TRBV9 to TRBJ1-1; 7 bases agree with TRBD1. After removal of 3 bases from V and 5 bases from J, the junction contained 7 bases not matched to a gene. Per the germline V gene, CDR1 is SGDLS and CDR2 is YYNGEE. The CDR3 is 14 amino acids. The whole variable domain, remainder taken from reference TRBV9 and TRBJ1-1, is DSGVTQTPKHLITATGQRVTLRCSPRSGDLSVYWYQQSLDQGLQFLIQYYNGEERAKGNILERFSAQQFPDLHSELNLSSLELGDSALYFCASSGGTVQTEAFFGQGTRLTVV.

V and J are TRBV30 and TRBJ2-6; tentatively, D is TRBD1 (5 bases). V shed 6 bases and J shed 4 bases, with 13 bases lying between them. Germline loops: CDR1 GTSNPN, CDR2 SVGIG (reference sequence). The CDR3 contains 14 residues. The CDR3 reads CACKGISGANVLTF. CDR3 in DNA: TGTGCCTGCAAGGGGATCTCCGGGGCCAACGTCCTGACTTTC.

The chain links TRBV20-1 to TRBJ2-6, with D tentatively TRBD1 (5 bases). Looked up from germline, CDR1 is DFQATT and CDR2 is SNEGSKA (reference sequence). The CDR3 runs to 17 residues. V shed 3 bases and J shed 1 base, with 16 bases lying between them. This chain's CDR3 is CSASRGSINSGANVLTF. The CDR3 nucleotides read TGCAGTGCTAGTAGGGGTTCCATTAATTCTGGGGCCAACGTCCTGACTTTC.

The sample holds a few counts of this clonotype. The chain employs TRBV19 and TRBJ2-2; no firm D call. CDR1 and CDR2 from the germline V gene are LNHDA and SQIVND (reference sequence). The CDR3 length is 14 residues. The V and J ends lost 5 bases and 0 bases respectively, with 7 bases between them. The CDR3 DNA reads TGTGCCAGTAGTCGGGTAACGAACACCGGGGAGCTGTTTTTT. It codes for CASSRVTNTGELFF. The whole variable domain, remainder taken from reference TRBV19 and TRBJ2-2, is DGGITQSPKYLFRKEGQNVTLSCEQNLNHDAMYWYRQDPGQGLRLIYYSQIVNDFQKGDIAEGYSVSREKKESFPLTVTSAQKNPTAFYLCASSRVTNTGELFFGEGSRLTVL.

This rearrangement joins TRBV27 to TRBJ2-2, with D tentatively TRBD1 or TRBD2 (5 bases each). In germline, CDR1 is MNHEY, CDR2 SMNVEV (reference sequence). V lost 4 bases and J 6 bases, leaving 15 bases between the germline ends. The CDR3 is made up of 15 amino acids. This chain's CDR3 is CASSSQTAAPGELFF. CDR3 coding DNA: TGTGCCAGCAGTTCGCAGACAGCGGCCCCCGGGGAGCTGTTTTTT.

A few counts support this clonotype. This chain links TRBV19 with TRBJ2-5, with D perhaps TRBD1 (5 bases). In germline, CDR1 is LNHDA, CDR2 SQIVND (reference sequence). The V and J ends lost 5 bases and 5 bases respectively, with 15 bases between them. The CDR3 totals 14 residues. As DNA, the CDR3 is TGTGCCAGTAGTGTGCTCCAGGGTAGGGAGACCCAGTACTTC. This sequence encodes CASSVLQGRETQYF.

This chain connects TRBV29-1 to TRBJ2-5; a possible D gene is TRBD1 (7 bases). Trimming removed 1 base from V and 4 bases from J, with 19 bases in between. The germline CDR1 and CDR2 sequences are SQVTM and ANQGSEA. This CDR3 has 16 amino acids. The CDR3 reads CSVEAFLEGAGETQYF. In DNA form, the CDR3 reads TGCAGCGTTGAAGCCTTCCTGGAGGGGGCGGGAGAGACCCAGTACTTC.

The chain links TRBV6-1 to TRBJ1-5; D unresolved. V shed 4 bases and J shed 8 bases, with 12 bases lying between them. The CDR3 loop spans 13 amino acids. Germline loops: CDR1 MNHNS, CDR2 SASEGT. The CDR3 sequence is CASSGNQAKPQHF. In DNA form, the CDR3 reads TGTGCCAGCAGTGGGAACCAGGCCAAGCCCCAGCATTTT.

Of note for this clonotype: An end of the junction differs from the germline gene, which may be a read error. The V gene is TRBV20-1, the J gene TRBJ2-3, with 7 positions matching TRBD2. CDR1 is DFQATT and CDR2 is SNEGSKA in the germline V gene (reference sequence). CDR3 length: 18 residues. The CDR3 nucleotides read TGCAATGCTCCTCCGGGGGGAACAAGTGAACCCATCACAGATACGCAGTATTTT. Translating it yields CNAPPGGTSEPITDTQYF.

The rearrangement uses TRBV5-1 and TRBJ2-7, with 8 bases fitting TRBD2. In germline, CDR1 is SGHRS, CDR2 YFSETQ. Germline trimming cut 2 bases from V and 6 bases from J; bases unmatched to any gene: 1. The CDR3 runs 12 residues. CDR3 protein: CASSFGLAEQYF. CDR3 nucleotide sequence: TGCGCCAGCAGCTTCGGACTAGCCGAGCAGTACTTC. Together with reference TRBV5-1 and TRBJ2-7, the CDR3 gives the full variable domain: KAGVTQTPRYLIKTRGQQVTLSCSPISGHRSVSWYQQTPGQGLQFLFEYFSETQRNKGNFPGRFSGRQFSNSRSEMNVSTLELGDSALYLCASSFGLAEQYFGPGTRLTVT.

Only a few counts were recorded for this clonotype. The chain employs TRBV10-3 and TRBJ1-5; tentatively, D is TRBD1 (5 bases). The CDR3 has 15 amino acids. V lost 5 bases and J lost 6, with 17 bases in between. Germline lookup yields CDR1 ENHRY and CDR2 SYGVKD. DNA for the CDR3: TGTGCCATCAGTCCAACCCGGGGGGTCGGTCAGCCCCAGCATTTT. Encoded protein: CAISPTRGVGQPQHF.

This clonotype was detected a few times. The V gene is TRBV28, the J gene TRBJ2-5; 11 bases are shared with TRBD1. The J call may be faulty, since TRBJ2-7 better matches the DNA end. Germline CDR1 and CDR2: MDHEN and SYDVKM. The CDR3 consists of 19 residues. In DNA, the CDR3 is TGTGCCAGCAGAACAACATCACCGGGACAGGGGGAGGGTACCTACGAGCAGTACTTC. The encoded protein is CASRTTSPGQGEGTYEQYF.

This clonotype has just a few counts. J is TRBJ1-4 and V is TRBV2; tentative D call: TRBD1 (6 bases). Between the trimmed V and J ends, which lost 6 bases and 4 bases, there was a span of 15 bases. This CDR3 comprises 15 residues. CDR1 and CDR2 (germline): SNHLY, FYNNEI. The CDR3 DNA reads as TGTGCCAGCAGATACACGGGACAACTTAATGAAAAACTGTTTTTT. Its protein is CASRYTGQLNEKLFF.

V usage is TRBV10-3 and J usage is TRBJ2-5, with no clear D. Trimming took 7 bases from V and 0 from J, leaving 9 bases between them. The CDR3 sequence is 13 residues long. The germline V gene encodes CDR1 ENHRY and CDR2 SYGVKD. The CDR3 coding sequence is TGTGCCATCACAAGTGCTTACCAAGAGACCCAGTACTTC. Residues: CAITSAYQETQYF.

The V and J genes are TRBV20-1 and TRBJ2-1; no reliable D call. There are 16 residues in the CDR3. The V end was cut by 3 bases, the J end by 0 bases, with 15 bases between. CDR1 and CDR2 from the germline V gene are DFQATT and SNEGSKA (reference sequence). Written as DNA, the CDR3 is TGCAGTGCTAGCTATCTCCGCGTGAGCTCCTACAATGAGCAGTTCTTC. It codes for CSASYLRVSSYNEQFF.